This T cell receptor beta chain was retrieved from a study of T-cell reconstitution after alpha-beta-depleted transplantation in children (dated by TCRdb to 2016 to 2018). General notes on the study: The study quantitatively tracked T-cell immune reconstitution after TCRalphabeta/CD19-depleted allogeneic hematopoietic cell transplantation in children using TCR repertoire profiling.

In the germline V gene (reference sequence), CDR1 corresponds to DFQATT and CDR2 to SNEGSKA. The CDR3 holds 14 amino acids from the cysteine to the phenylalanine. Only the CDR3 part of the read is kept: 42 bases, read in frame from the first base. Between the V and J ends, shortened by 0 bases and 7 bases respectively, the junction contains 13 bases. This clonotype was seen many times. This receptor's antigen is unknown. It has no much larger one-base neighbor in the sample; base qualities were not kept. To prepare the library, PCR was applied. The sequencer was an Illumina HiSeq 2500. TCR library preparation used molecular barcoding, with unique molecular identifiers applied to normalize quantification of the TCRbeta repertoire. Using fastp trimming at Q25 and MiXCR clonotype assembly, TCRdb reanalyzed the public sequencing data and kept in-frame beta chains. Each entry merges the rows of one CDR3 protein and shows their most common DNA and genes. The sample table lists around 410,000 distinct CDR3 sequences, approximately 11% of them with a count of one. Of the sample, over 4.5% is held by the ten largest clones.

The clonotype originates from a human donor who donated a stem cell graft to a child with acute myeloid leukemia. The sequences come from PBMCs from the stem cell graft donor, collected from the stem cell graft. The V gene is TRBV20-1 and the J gene is TRBJ2-1, with the D gene not confidently named. CDR3 protein: CSARDRTLWNEQFF. The bases read TGCAGTGCTAGAGATCGAACGTTGTGGAATGAGCAGTTCTTC.